This T cell receptor (beta chain) was documented in a study of blood T cell repertoires in COVID-19. Looking at the study overall: Nucleic acid was either cDNA or gDNA, and it came from T cells, B-cell-depleted T cells, or PBMCs.

Germline CDR1 SGHRS, CDR2 YFSETQ. The CDR3 runs to 19 residues. V lost 1 base to trimming and J lost 1 base, with 23 bases between them. This table comes from immunoSEQ multiplex PCR, and its TCRdb copy is limited to in-frame clones, with some not included. The table lists 110,000 or so clones, around 85% of them singletons. The sequence came from a woman in her fifties or sixties with COVID-19, enrolled during active disease. What was sequenced was peripheral blood. The J gene is TRBJ2-5, the V gene TRBV5-1; D is possibly TRBD2 (8 bases). As DNA, the CDR3 is TGCGCCAGCAGCTTGAGGGGGCCGGGACTAGTTCCCCGCCAAGAGACCCAGTACTTC. Protein product: CASSLRGPGLVPRQETQYF.